This T cell receptor beta chain was obtained from a study of PD-1 blockade in classical Hodgkin lymphoma. Germline V lookup: CDR1 LNHDA, CDR2 SQIVND (reference sequence). This CDR3 has 17 amino acids. Trimming took 4 bases from V and 5 from J; bases not matched to a gene: 14. This table comes from immunoSEQ multiplex PCR, and its TCRdb copy is limited to in-frame clones, with some not included. The sample lists around 100,000 clones, roughly 91% occurring once. On this clone itself: The antigen is not known.

Relapses following autologous stem cell transplantation were seen in all patients, with brentuximab vedotin exposure varying. Each best response was a complete response, a partial response or progressive disease. Study-level findings and limits: Repertoires differed for reasons still undefined, possibly disease activity or prior therapy. TCR diversity in CD4+, not CD8+, cells rose significantly by C4D1.

The receptor was isolated from a human donor with classical Hodgkin lymphoma. This chain connects TRBV19 to TRBJ2-5; 9 nucleotides agree with TRBD1. The sample was peripheral blood mononuclear cells (PBMCs), taken before the second cycle of nivolumab. CDR3 protein: CASSKGQGLGYRETQYF. The CDR3 DNA sequence: TGTGCCAGTAGTAAGGGACAGGGCCTCGGATATCGGGAGACCCAGTACTTC. The whole variable domain, filled in from reference TRBV19 and TRBJ2-5, reads DGGITQSPKYLFRKEGQNVTLSCEQNLNHDAMYWYRQDPGQGLRLIYYSQIVNDFQKGDIAEGYSVSREKKESFPLTVTSAQKNPTAFYLCASSKGQGLGYRETQYFGPGTRLLVL.